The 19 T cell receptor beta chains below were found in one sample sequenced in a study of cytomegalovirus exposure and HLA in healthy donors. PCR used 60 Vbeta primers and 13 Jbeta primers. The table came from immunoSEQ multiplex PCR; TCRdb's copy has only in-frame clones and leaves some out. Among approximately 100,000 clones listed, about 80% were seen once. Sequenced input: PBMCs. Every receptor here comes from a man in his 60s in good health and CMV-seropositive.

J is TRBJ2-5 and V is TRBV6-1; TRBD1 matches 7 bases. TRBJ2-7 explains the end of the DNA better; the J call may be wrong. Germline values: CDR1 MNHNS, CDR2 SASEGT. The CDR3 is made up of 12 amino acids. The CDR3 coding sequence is TGTGCCAGCAGTGCTGGACAGGACGAGCAGTACTTC. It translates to CASSAGQDEQYF.

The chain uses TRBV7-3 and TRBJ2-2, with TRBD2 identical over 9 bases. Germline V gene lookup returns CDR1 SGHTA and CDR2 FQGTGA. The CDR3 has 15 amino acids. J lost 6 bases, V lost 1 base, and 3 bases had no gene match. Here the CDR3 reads CASSLKSGGPGELFF. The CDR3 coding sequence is TGTGCCAGCAGCTTAAAAAGCGGGGGGCCCGGGGAGCTGTTTTTT.

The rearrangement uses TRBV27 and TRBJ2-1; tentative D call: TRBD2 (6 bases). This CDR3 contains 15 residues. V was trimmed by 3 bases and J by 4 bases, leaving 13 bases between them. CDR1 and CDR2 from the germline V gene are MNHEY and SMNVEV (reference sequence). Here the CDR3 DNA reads TGTGCCAGCAGTTTTGCTGATGGACTATACAATGAGCAGTTCTTC. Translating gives CASSFADGLYNEQFF.

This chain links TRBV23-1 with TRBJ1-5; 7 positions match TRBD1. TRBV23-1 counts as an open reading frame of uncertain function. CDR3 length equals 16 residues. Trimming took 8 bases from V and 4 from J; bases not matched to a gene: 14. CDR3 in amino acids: CASSPRGDSRNQPQHF. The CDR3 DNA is TGCGCCAGCTCTCCTAGAGGGGACAGTAGGAATCAGCCCCAGCATTTT.

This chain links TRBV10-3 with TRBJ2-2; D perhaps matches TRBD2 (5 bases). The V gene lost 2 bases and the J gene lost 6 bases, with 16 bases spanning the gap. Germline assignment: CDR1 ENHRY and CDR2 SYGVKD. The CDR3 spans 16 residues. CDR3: CAISEPDLNKAGELFF. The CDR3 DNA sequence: TGTGCCATCAGTGAGCCGGACTTAAACAAGGCCGGGGAGCTGTTTTTT.

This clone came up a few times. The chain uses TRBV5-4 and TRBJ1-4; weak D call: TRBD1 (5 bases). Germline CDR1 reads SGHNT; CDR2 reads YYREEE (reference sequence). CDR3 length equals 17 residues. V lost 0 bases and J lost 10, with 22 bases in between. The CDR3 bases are TGTGCCAGCAGCTTGGCGAGCTCGTGGGGCGCCGGCGGAAAACTGTTTTTT. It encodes CASSLASSWGAGGKLFF.

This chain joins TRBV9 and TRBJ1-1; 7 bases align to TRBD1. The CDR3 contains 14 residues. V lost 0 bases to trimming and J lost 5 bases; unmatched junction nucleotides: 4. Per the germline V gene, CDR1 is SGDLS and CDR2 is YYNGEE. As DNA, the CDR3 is TGTGCCAGCAGCGTAGGAGGGGGCGTAACTGAAGCTTTCTTT. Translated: CASSVGGGVTEAFF.

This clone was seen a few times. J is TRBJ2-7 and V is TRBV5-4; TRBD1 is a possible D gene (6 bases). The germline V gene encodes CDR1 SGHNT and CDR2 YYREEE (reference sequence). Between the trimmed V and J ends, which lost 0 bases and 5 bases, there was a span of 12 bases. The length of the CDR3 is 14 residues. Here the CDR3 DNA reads TGTGCCAGCAGCTTGGGGCAGGGGAGCAACGAGCAGTACTTC. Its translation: CASSLGQGSNEQYF.

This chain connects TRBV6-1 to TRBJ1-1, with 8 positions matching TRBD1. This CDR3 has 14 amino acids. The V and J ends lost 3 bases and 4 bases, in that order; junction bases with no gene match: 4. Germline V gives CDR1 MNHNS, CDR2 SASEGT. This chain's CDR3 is CASSDQGASTEAFF. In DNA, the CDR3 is TGTGCCAGCAGTGATCAGGGGGCTAGCACTGAAGCTTTCTTT.

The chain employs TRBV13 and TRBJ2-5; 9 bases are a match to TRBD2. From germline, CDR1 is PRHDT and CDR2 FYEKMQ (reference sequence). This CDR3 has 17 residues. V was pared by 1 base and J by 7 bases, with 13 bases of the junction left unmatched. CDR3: CASSLEGLAGPRGTQYF. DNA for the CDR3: TGTGCCAGCAGCTTAGAGGGTCTAGCGGGGCCCCGGGGGACCCAGTACTTC.

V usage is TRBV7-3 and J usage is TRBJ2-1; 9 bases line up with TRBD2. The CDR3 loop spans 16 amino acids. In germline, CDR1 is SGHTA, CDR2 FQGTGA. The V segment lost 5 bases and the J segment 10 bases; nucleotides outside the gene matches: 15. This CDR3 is CASSPGLAGGPGEQFF. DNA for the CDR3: TGTGCCAGCAGCCCGGGGCTGGCGGGGGGGCCCGGCGAGCAGTTCTTC.

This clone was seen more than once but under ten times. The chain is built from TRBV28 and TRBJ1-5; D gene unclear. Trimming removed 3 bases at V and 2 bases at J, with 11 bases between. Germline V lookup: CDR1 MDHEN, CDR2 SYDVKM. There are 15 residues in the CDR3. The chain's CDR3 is CASSLGGIRNQPQHF. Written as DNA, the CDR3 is TGTGCCAGCAGTTTGGGAGGCATACGCAATCAGCCCCAGCATTTT.

The CDR3 DNA reads as TGTGCCAGGGGGACACGGGCTGAGGAGACCCAGTACTTC. This encodes CARGTRAEETQYF. V usage is TRBV2 and J usage is TRBJ2-5; perhaps TRBD1 as D (6 bases). This CDR3 region has 13 residues. Trimming cost V 9 bases and J 5 bases, with 16 bases left between them. Germline CDR1 and CDR2: SNHLY and FYNNEI.

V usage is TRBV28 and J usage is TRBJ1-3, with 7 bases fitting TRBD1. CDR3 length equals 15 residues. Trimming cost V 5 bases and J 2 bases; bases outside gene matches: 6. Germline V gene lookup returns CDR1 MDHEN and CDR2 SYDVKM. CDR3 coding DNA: TGTGCCAGCAGTCGACAGGGAAATACTGGAAACACCATATATTTT. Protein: CASSRQGNTGNTIYF. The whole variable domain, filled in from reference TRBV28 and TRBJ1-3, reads DVKVTQSSRYLVKRTGEKVFLECVQDMDHENMFWYRQDPGLGLRLIYFSYDVKMKEKGDIPEGYSVSREKKERFSLILESASTNQTSMYLCASSRQGNTGNTIYFGEGSWLTVV.

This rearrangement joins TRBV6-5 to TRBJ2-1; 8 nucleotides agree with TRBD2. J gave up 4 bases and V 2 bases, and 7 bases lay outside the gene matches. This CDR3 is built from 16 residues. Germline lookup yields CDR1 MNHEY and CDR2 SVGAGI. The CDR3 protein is CASSYLSAGGYNEQFF. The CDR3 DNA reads TGTGCCAGCAGTTACCTCTCCGCGGGGGGATACAATGAGCAGTTCTTC.

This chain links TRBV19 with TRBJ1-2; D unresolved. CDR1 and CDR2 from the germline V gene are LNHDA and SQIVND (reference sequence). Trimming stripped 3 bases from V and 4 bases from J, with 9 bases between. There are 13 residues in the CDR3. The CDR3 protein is CASSMVQTYGYTF. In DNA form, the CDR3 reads TGTGCCAGTAGTATGGTACAGACCTATGGCTACACCTTC.

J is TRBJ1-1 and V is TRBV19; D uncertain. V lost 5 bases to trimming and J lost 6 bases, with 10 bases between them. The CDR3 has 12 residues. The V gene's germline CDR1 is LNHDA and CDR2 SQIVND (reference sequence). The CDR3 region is CASSPDTPEAFF. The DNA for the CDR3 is TGTGCCAGTAGTCCAGACACTCCTGAAGCTTTCTTT.

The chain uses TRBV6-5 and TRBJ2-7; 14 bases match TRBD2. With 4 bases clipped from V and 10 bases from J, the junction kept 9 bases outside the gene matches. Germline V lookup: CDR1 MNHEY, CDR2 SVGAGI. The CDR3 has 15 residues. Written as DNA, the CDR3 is TGTGCCAGCAGTTCCCCCGGGACTAGCGGGGGAAGACAGTACTTC. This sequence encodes CASSSPGTSGGRQYF.

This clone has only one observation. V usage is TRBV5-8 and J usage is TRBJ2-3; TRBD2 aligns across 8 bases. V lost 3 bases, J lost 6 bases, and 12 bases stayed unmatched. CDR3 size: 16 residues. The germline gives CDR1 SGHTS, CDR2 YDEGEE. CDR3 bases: TGTGCCAGCAGCTCCAGTGAACGGGGGGGTTCGGATACGCAGTATTTT. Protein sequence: CASSSSERGGSDTQYF.